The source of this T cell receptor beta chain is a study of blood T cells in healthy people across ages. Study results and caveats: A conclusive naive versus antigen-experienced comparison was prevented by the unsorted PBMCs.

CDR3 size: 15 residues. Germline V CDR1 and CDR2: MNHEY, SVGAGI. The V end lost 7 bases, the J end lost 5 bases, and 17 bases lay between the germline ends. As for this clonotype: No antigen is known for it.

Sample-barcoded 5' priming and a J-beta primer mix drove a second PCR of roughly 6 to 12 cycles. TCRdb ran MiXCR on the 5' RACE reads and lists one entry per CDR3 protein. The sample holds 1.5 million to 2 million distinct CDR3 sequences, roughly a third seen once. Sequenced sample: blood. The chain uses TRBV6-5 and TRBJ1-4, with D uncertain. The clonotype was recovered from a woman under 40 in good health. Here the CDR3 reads CASILITSTNEKLFF. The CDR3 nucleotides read TGTGCCAGCATCTTAATCACCAGTACGAATGAAAAACTGTTTTTT.